This entry concerns a single TCR beta chain. As yet, its antigen is unknown. The CDR3 extends over 15 amino acids. The germline CDR1 and CDR2 sequences are SGHNT and YYREEE (reference sequence). After removal of 4 bases from V and 2 bases from J, the junction contained 6 bases not matched to a gene. As for time point: pretreatment peripheral blood. Synthetic templates analogous to TCR were spiked into all PCRs individually. Only in-frame clones appear in the TCRdb table, and some are missing; sequencing was by immunoSEQ multiplex PCR. This table holds around 40,000 clones, roughly 92% found once. The data stem from a study of PD-L1 blockade in urothelial cancer. Study in general: Patients had received 0 to 3 prior chemotherapy regimens. Blood analysis took place 3 weeks (second dose) and 6 weeks after treatment start. Notes on the study in general: Stronger expansion of tumor-associated clones in blood at 3 weeks distinguished durable-benefit patients.

The J gene is TRBJ2-7, the V gene TRBV5-4; 10 positions agree with TRBD1. The sample here was PBMCs, taken around atezolizumab (anti-PD-L1) treatment. The clonotype originates from an older woman with urothelial cancer. The CDR3 DNA reads TGTGCCAGCAGCCCGGGACAGGGGTTCCCCTACGAGCAGTACTTC. Protein sequence: CASSPGQGFPYEQYF. Based on the CDR3 plus reference TRBV5-4 and TRBJ2-7, the full variable domain is ETGVTQSPTHLIKTRGQQVTLRCSSQSGHNTVSWYQQALGQGPQFIFQYYREEENGRGNFPPRFSGLQFPNYSSELNVNALELDDSALYLCASSPGQGFPYEQYFGPGTRLTVT.